These 22 T cell receptor beta chains were sequenced from one sample in a study of CD4 T cells in relation to SARS-CoV-2 and coronaviruses. These receptors' targets are unknown. Clones were sequenced by immunoSEQ multiplex PCR, and TCRdb holds only the in-frame ones, with some missing. The repertoire consists of tens of thousands of clones, with around 82% occurring once and the leading ten covering 1% to 1.5%. Sequenced sample: naive CD4+ T cells from PBMCs, cultured in vitro. The subset: naive CD4+ T cells isolated by negative enrichment. The receptors derive from an adult with COVID-19.

The chain joins TRBV4-1 to TRBJ2-7; D may be TRBD1 or TRBD2 (5 bases each). There are 15 residues in the CDR3. Per germline, CDR1 MGHRA and CDR2 YSYEKL. V lost 4 bases and J 3 bases, leaving 16 bases between the germline ends. The CDR3 spells CASSRDPGRNYEQYF. CDR3 in DNA: TGCGCCAGCAGCCGAGACCCGGGACGGAACTACGAGCAGTACTTC.

The V call is TRBV18, the J call TRBJ2-7, with D hard to call. This CDR3 spans 10 amino acids. The V end was cut by 4 bases, the J end by 5 bases, with 3 bases between. Germline values: CDR1 KGHSH, CDR2 LQKENI. CDR3 amino acids: CASSRDEQYF. The CDR3 DNA follows: TGTGCCAGCTCACGTGACGAGCAGTACTTC. Variable domain in full (rest from reference TRBV18 and TRBJ2-7): NAGVMQNPRHLVRRRGQEARLRCSPMKGHSHVYWYRQLPEEGLKFMVYLQKENIIDESGMPKERFSAEFPKEGPSILRIQQVVRGDSAAYFCASSRDEQYFGPGTRLTVT.

This rearrangement joins TRBV19 to TRBJ2-3; no clear D. Looked up from germline, CDR1 is LNHDA and CDR2 is SQIVND (reference sequence). V lost 6 bases and J 4 bases, leaving 17 bases between the germline ends. This CDR3 has 15 amino acids. CDR3 region: CASRLHYGRSDTQYF. CDR3 nucleotides: TGTGCCAGTAGGCTACATTACGGCCGGTCAGATACGCAGTATTTT. Variable domain in full (rest from reference TRBV19 and TRBJ2-3): DGGITQSPKYLFRKEGQNVTLSCEQNLNHDAMYWYRQDPGQGLRLIYYSQIVNDFQKGDIAEGYSVSREKKESFPLTVTSAQKNPTAFYLCASRLHYGRSDTQYFGPGTRLTVL.

V is TRBV18 and J is TRBJ2-1; 12 bases align to TRBD2. Germline V gene sequence: CDR1 KGHSH, CDR2 LQKENI. With V trimmed by 3 bases and J by 7 bases, 7 bases remained unmatched. This CDR3 has 16 amino acids. DNA of the CDR3: TGTGCCAGCTCACCCGGACTAGCGGGAAGGCGGAATGAGCAGTTCTTC. Residues: CASSPGLAGRRNEQFF.

The chain couples TRBV2 to TRBJ2-7, with 9 bases fitting TRBD1. The V gene's germline CDR1 is SNHLY and CDR2 FYNNEI. The CDR3 loop spans 13 amino acids. The junction had 4 bases not matched to a gene; V was cut back by 6 bases and J by 4 bases. For the CDR3, the DNA is TGTGCCAGCAGCACGACAGGGGGGTACGAGCAGTACTTC. Its protein product is CASSTTGGYEQYF.

This rearrangement joins TRBV6-5 to TRBJ1-4; 9 bases are shared with TRBD1. V trimming: 6 bases; J trimming: 10 bases; junction bases outside the gene matches: 9. Germline values: CDR1 MNHEY, CDR2 SVGAGI. The CDR3 totals 14 residues. The CDR3 nucleotides read TGTGCCAGCAGACCCGGGACAGGGTTGGGAAAACTGTTTTTT. Protein product: CASRPGTGLGKLFF.

This clone came up once. The chain joins TRBV7-8 to TRBJ2-3, with 7 bases lining up with TRBD1. The CDR3 is 16 amino acids. V trimming: 4 bases; J trimming: 0 bases; junction bases outside the gene matches: 7. Germline V gives CDR1 SGHVS, CDR2 FQNEAQ. CDR3 coding DNA: TGTGCCAGCAGCTCCACTGGGACAGCTAGCACAGATACGCAGTATTTT. Protein product: CASSSTGTASTDTQYF.

The gene calls are TRBV28 and TRBJ2-1; 9 positions match TRBD2. The CDR3 covers 20 residues. J lost 3 bases, V lost 3 bases, and 18 bases had no gene match. Germline V lookup: CDR1 MDHEN, CDR2 SYDVKM. The CDR3 region has the DNA TGTGCCAGCAGTTTTTGGGGGAATCGACTAGCGGACATGGACTACAATGAGCAGTTCTTC. The encoded protein is CASSFWGNRLADMDYNEQFF.

The J gene is TRBJ2-7, the V gene TRBV15, with a possible D match to TRBD2 (5 bases). Germline V lookup: CDR1 LNHNV, CDR2 YYDKDF (reference sequence). The CDR3 has 14 amino acids. Trimming removed 6 bases from V and 2 bases from J, with 14 bases in between. The CDR3 nucleotides read TGTGCCACCAGAGACCCAAACGGGGCCTACGAGCAGTACTTC. The encoded protein is CATRDPNGAYEQYF.

This clone turned up a few times. The chain recombines TRBV5-1 with TRBJ1-3; D remains ambiguous. With 2 bases removed from V and 3 bases from J, the gap between germline ends came to 15 bases. Germline V gives CDR1 SGHRS, CDR2 YFSETQ. There are 16 residues in the CDR3. The CDR3 bases are TGCGCCAGCAGCTTAAGTGGCAAGACCCTTGGAAACACCATATATTTT. It encodes CASSLSGKTLGNTIYF.

CDR3 nucleotide sequence: TGTGCCAGCAGTCCACCCGGGGGTTTACAGGAAAAACTGTTTTTT. It specifies CASSPPGGLQEKLFF. The chain has TRBV28 and TRBJ1-4; possibly TRBD1 for D (5 bases). Deletions cut 5 bases from V and 8 bases from J, with 18 bases between. CDR1 is MDHEN, CDR2 SYDVKM, per germline. The CDR3 contains 15 residues.

The genes are TRBV28 and TRBJ1-3; D remains ambiguous. With 9 bases removed from V and 0 bases from J, the gap between germline ends came to 18 bases. The CDR3 contains 16 residues. The V gene's germline CDR1 is MDHEN and CDR2 SYDVKM. CDR3 nucleotide sequence: TGTGCCAGTGGTTTCGACGGCGGCAACTCTGGAAACACCATATATTTT. Its protein product is CASGFDGGNSGNTIYF.

This clone was seen a single time. The rearrangement uses TRBV5-1 and TRBJ2-6; 7 nucleotides line up with TRBD1. This CDR3 has 17 amino acids. J lost 0 bases, V lost 5 bases, and 8 bases had no gene match. Germline assignment: CDR1 SGHRS and CDR2 YFSETQ. The CDR3 spells CASRHPDRSSGANVLTF. The DNA for the CDR3 is TGCGCCAGCAGACACCCGGACAGGTCCTCTGGGGCCAACGTCCTGACTTTC.

This clone appeared once. The chain recombines TRBV20-1 with TRBJ2-1; D might be TRBD2 (6 bases). The CDR3 extends over 16 amino acids. V was trimmed by 3 bases and J by 4 bases, leaving 19 bases between them. Germline loops: CDR1 DFQATT, CDR2 SNEGSKA (reference sequence). In nucleotides, the CDR3 is TGCAGTGCTAGTAGTGAGGGCGGGGTACCTTACAATGAGCAGTTCTTC. Protein product: CSASSEGGVPYNEQFF.

This clone occurred once. CDR3 residues: CASSQGSGYNEQFF. Here the CDR3 DNA reads TGCGCCAGCAGCCAAGGCAGCGGCTACAATGAGCAGTTCTTC. V is TRBV4-1 and J is TRBJ2-1; tentatively, D is TRBD2 (5 bases). V lost 1 base to trimming and J lost 3 bases, with 7 bases between them. This CDR3 comprises 14 residues. CDR1 is MGHRA and CDR2 is YSYEKL in the germline V gene.

In its sample, this clone was seen once. The chain combines TRBV7-2 with TRBJ2-3; TRBD2 is a possible D gene (6 bases). The CDR3 has 14 amino acids. Germline loops: CDR1 SGHTA, CDR2 FQGNSA. Trimming shortened V by 5 bases and J by 3 bases, and 12 bases separated the two germline ends. CDR3 region: CASSRDSGTDTQYF. CDR3 nucleotide sequence: TGTGCCAGCAGCCGGGACTCTGGGACAGATACGCAGTATTTT.

The chain links TRBV19 to TRBJ1-5, with TRBD1 as a possible D gene (5 bases). The CDR3 contains 17 residues. CDR1 and CDR2 from the germline V gene are LNHDA and SQIVND (reference sequence). V lost 7 bases and J lost 6, with 25 bases in between. The CDR3 nucleotides read TGTGCCAGTACCGACATCCGTAGTAGGTCGGGGGGTCAGCCCCAGCATTTT. Amino acids: CASTDIRSRSGGQPQHF.

The V and J genes are TRBV12-3 or TRBV12-4 and TRBJ2-1; no reliable D call. This CDR3 contains 11 residues. V was clipped by 5 bases and J by 6 bases, with 5 bases between them. The CDR3 region is CASSPANEQFF. Written as DNA, the CDR3 is TGTGCCAGCAGTCCGGCCAATGAGCAGTTCTTC.

The chain carries TRBV6-5 and TRBJ1-3; 8 bases agree with TRBD1. The CDR3 totals 15 residues. Germline CDR1 MNHEY, CDR2 SVGAGI. Trimming removed 3 bases from V and 3 bases from J; junction bases left unmatched: 4. CDR3 DNA sequence: TGTGCCAGCAGTTATCGACAGGGGATTGGAAACACCATATATTTT. This sequence encodes CASSYRQGIGNTIYF.

The CDR3 nucleotides are TGTGCCAGTAGTATGGAGGGGACAGGCTTGAATGAAAAACTGTTTTTT. Its protein is CASSMEGTGLNEKLFF. The rearrangement links TRBV19 to TRBJ1-4; TRBD1 agrees at 8 bases. The CDR3 contains 16 residues. Germline loops: CDR1 LNHDA, CDR2 SQIVND (reference sequence). V lost 3 bases to trimming and J lost 5 bases; unmatched junction nucleotides: 8.

J is TRBJ1-5 and V is TRBV19, with 8 bases that match TRBD1. J lost 0 bases, V lost 4 bases, and 8 bases had no gene match. The CDR3 extends over 17 amino acids. Germline CDR1 is LNHDA and CDR2 is SQIVND (reference sequence). CDR3 nucleotides: TGTGCCAGTAGTACTACAGGGGGAAGATATAGCAATCAGCCCCAGCATTTT. Its protein is CASSTTGGRYSNQPQHF.

This clone was recorded a few times. The genes are TRBV5-4 and TRBJ1-2; D is ambiguous. There are 13 residues in the CDR3. Deletions cut 1 base from V and 1 base from J, with 5 bases between. In germline, CDR1 is SGHNT, CDR2 YYREEE (reference sequence). The CDR3 DNA reads as TGTGCCAGCAGCTTGAACGGTAACTATGGCTACACCTTC. Amino acids: CASSLNGNYGYTF.